The 26 T cell receptor beta chains presented below share a single source sample, sequenced in a study of T cells in Graves' hyperthyroidism and ophthalmopathy. RNA transcripts were the template for amplifying TCR beta CDR3 regions. First-round RT-PCR targeting the TCR CDR3 was performed with the HTBI primer set. TCRdb reprocessed the multiplex PCR reads via MiXCR and lists one record per CDR3 protein. The repertoire holds about 580,000 distinct CDR3 sequences, 35% to 55% seen once, with approximately 8.4% in the top ten. Sequencing was done on a sample of peripheral blood or thyroid tissue (not recorded which). The receptor source for this set is a woman between 18 and 29 years old with Graves' hyperthyroidism.

This clonotype was observed many times. The chain combines TRBV4-2 with TRBJ2-2; 7 nucleotides align to TRBD1. V lost 6 bases, J lost 1 base, and 2 bases stayed unmatched. This CDR3 contains 14 residues. CDR1 is LGHNA and CDR2 is YNFKEQ in the germline V gene. CDR3 coding DNA: TGTGCCAGCAGGGCAGGGGGGAACACCGGGGAGCTGTTTTTT. Residues: CASRAGGNTGELFF.

This sequence joins TRBV2 and TRBJ2-5; weak D call: TRBD1 (5 bases). The CDR3 totals 17 residues. Trimming pared 6 bases from V and 2 bases from J, leaving 22 bases between. The germline CDR1 and CDR2 sequences are SNHLY and FYNNEI. The CDR3 sequence: CASSQPPDTYVQETQYF. For the CDR3, the DNA is TGTGCCAGCAGCCAGCCCCCGGACACCTACGTACAAGAGACCCAGTACTTC.

The rearrangement joins TRBV6-6 to TRBJ2-2, with 7 positions matching TRBD1. This CDR3 spans 13 amino acids. Germline V gives CDR1 MNHNY, CDR2 SVGAGI (reference sequence). Trimming at V came to 6 bases and at J to 3 bases, leaving 1 base not matched to a gene. CDR3 residues: CASRDRYTGELFF. The CDR3 nucleotides read TGTGCCAGCAGGGACAGGTACACCGGGGAGCTGTTTTTT.

The rearrangement joins TRBV7-9 to TRBJ1-4; D unclear. V was shortened by 2 bases and J by 7 bases, with 8 bases between the two germline ends. Looked up from germline, CDR1 is SEHNR and CDR2 is FQNEAQ (reference sequence). This CDR3 comprises 13 residues. The DNA of the CDR3 is TGTGCCAGCAGCTTACGGCCCTTTGAAAAACTGTTTTTT. Its translation is CASSLRPFEKLFF.

V usage is TRBV29-1 and J usage is TRBJ1-5, with 7 bases fitting TRBD1. The length of the CDR3 is 15 residues. Germline trimming cut 8 bases from V and 7 bases from J; bases unmatched to any gene: 17. Germline V lookup: CDR1 SQVTM, CDR2 ANQGSEA. The DNA for the CDR3 is TGCAGCTTAGCAAGGGGGCTGATAGGTGAACAGCCCCAGCATTTT. As protein: CSLARGLIGEQPQHF. The whole variable domain, filled in from reference TRBV29-1 and TRBJ1-5, reads SAVISQKPSRDICQRGTSLTIQCQVDSQVTMMFWYRQQPGQSLTLIATANQGSEATYESGFVIDKFPISRPNLTFSTLTVSNMSPEDSSIYLCSLARGLIGEQPQHFGDGTRLSIL.

The V gene is TRBV7-4, the J gene TRBJ2-5, with TRBD1 matching 10 bases. J was trimmed by 5 bases and V by 5 bases; bases with no gene match: 8. The CDR3 contains 15 residues. Germline assignment: CDR1 SGHVT and CDR2 SQSDAQ. Here the CDR3 reads CASSLGTGDGETQYF. The CDR3 bases are TGTGCCAGCAGCCTCGGGACAGGGGATGGGGAGACCCAGTACTTC.

This clonotype has at least ten counts. The rearrangement links TRBV24-1 to TRBJ2-2; weak D call: TRBD1 (6 bases). The V and J ends lost 3 bases and 2 bases respectively, with 18 bases between them. The CDR3 is made up of 18 amino acids. Germline CDR1 KGHDR, CDR2 SFDVKD. DNA of the CDR3: TGTGCCACCAGTGATCCCCGGGATGGGGGCGAAAACACCGGGGAGCTGTTTTTT. Translating gives CATSDPRDGGENTGELFF.

This clonotype has ten or more counts. V and J are TRBV6-1 and TRBJ1-6; D perhaps matches TRBD1 (6 bases). Germline V gene data show CDR1 as MNHNS and CDR2 as SASEGT. This CDR3 has 15 residues. Trimming shortened V by 5 bases and J by 7 bases, and 15 bases separated the two germline ends. CDR3 protein: CASSRGAGVNSPLHF. The CDR3 region has the DNA TGTGCCAGCAGTCGAGGGGCAGGGGTCAATTCACCCCTCCACTTT.

This clonotype was counted between two and nine times. One end of the junction is discordant with germline, which a read error may explain. The rearrangement uses TRBV12-5 and TRBJ1-1; the D is unclear. This CDR3 region has 12 residues. The V gene's germline CDR1 is LGHNT and CDR2 FRNRAP. The CDR3 DNA is TGTACTAGTGGTTTGAACATGGATGAAGCTTTCTTT. It specifies CTSGLNMDEAFF.

As concerns this clonotype: A much bigger clone sits one base away, suggesting this may be a read error. The CDR3 DNA reads TGTGCCAGCACGAGGGGGGTTTCTGGCTACACCTTC. Translated: CASTRGVSGYTF. V is TRBV6-5 and J is TRBJ1-2; tentatively, D is TRBD1 (6 bases). There are 12 residues in the CDR3. Germline CDR1 MNHEY, CDR2 SVGAGI. V lost 7 bases and J 7 bases, leaving 13 bases between the germline ends.

V and J are TRBV12-3 or TRBV12-4 and TRBJ1-6; 7 nucleotides match TRBD1. The ends lost 3 bases at V and 2 bases at J; junction bases unmatched: 1. The CDR3 extends over 15 amino acids. CDR3 region: CASSFRGAYNSPLHF. The CDR3 nucleotides read TGTGCCAGCAGTTTCAGGGGGGCCTATAATTCACCCCTCCACTTT.

This clonotype was seen ten or more times. The chain is built from TRBV9 and TRBJ1-4; no reliable D call. Trimming left V 2 bases short and J 4 bases short, with 9 bases between. The CDR3 consists of 14 residues. Per the germline V gene, CDR1 is SGDLS and CDR2 is YYNGEE. This chain's CDR3 is CASSVGLHNEKLFF. The CDR3 coding sequence is TGTGCCAGCAGCGTTGGTCTGCATAATGAAAAACTGTTTTTT.

The rearrangement links TRBV10-3 to TRBJ1-6; D unclear. The CDR3 covers 11 residues. Germline CDR1 and CDR2: ENHRY and SYGVKD. DNA of the CDR3: TGTGCTATCTCCGCCAGTTCACCCCTCCACTTT. It encodes CAISASSPLHF.

This clonotype was found many times. V and J are TRBV12-3 or TRBV12-4 and TRBJ1-5; D may be TRBD1 (6 bases). V gave up 2 bases and J gave up 0 bases, with 17 bases separating them. The CDR3 totals 18 residues. The CDR3 nucleotides read TGTGCCAGCAGTTTAACTGGGGGCGGGGGTTCTAGCAATCAGCCCCAGCATTTT. It encodes CASSLTGGGGSSNQPQHF.

In the case of this clonotype: The conserved final phenylalanine or tryptophan is absent from the CDR3, which likely points to a read error. In nucleotides, the CDR3 is TGTGCCTGGAGCAGGTTCGGCTATGGCTACACCTCC. Amino acids: CAWSRFGYGYTS. The chain carries TRBV30 and TRBJ1-2, with D uncertain. This CDR3 is built from 12 residues. Germline CDR1 reads GTSNPN; CDR2 reads SVGIG (reference sequence). V dropped 3 bases and J dropped 4 bases, with 9 bases sitting between them.

This clonotype came up once. The rearrangement uses TRBV6-5 and TRBJ2-1; 12 nucleotides align to TRBD2. The J segment lost 6 bases and the V segment lost 8 bases, leaving 2 bases of the junction unmatched. The CDR3 is 13 amino acids. Germline V gives CDR1 MNHEY, CDR2 SVGAGI. In nucleotides, the CDR3 is TGTGCCAGCCTAGCGGGAGGGGTCAATGAGCAGTTCTTC. Residues: CASLAGGVNEQFF.

This clonotype was detected ten times or more. The chain joins TRBV7-6 to TRBJ2-6; 7 bases align to TRBD1. CDR1 and CDR2 from the germline V gene are SGHVS and FNYEAQ. This CDR3 comprises 15 residues. The V gene end was trimmed by 4 bases and the J gene end by 3 bases; junction bases not matched to a gene: 3. The CDR3 DNA sequence: TGTGCCAGCAGCTACGACAGGGATGGGGCCAACGTCCTGACTTTC. It encodes CASSYDRDGANVLTF. The full variable domain, its missing parts supplied by reference TRBV7-6 and TRBJ2-6, is GAGVSQSPRYKVTKRGQDVALRCDPISGHVSLYWYRQALGQGPEFLTYFNYEAQQDKSGLPNDRFSAERPEGSISTLTIQRTEQRDSAMYRCASSYDRDGANVLTFGAGSRLTVL.

This clonotype was recorded at least ten times. V gene TRBV12-3 or TRBV12-4 combines with J gene TRBJ2-5; no clear D gene. Trimming took off 0 bases at V and 5 bases at J, with 19 bases between the two ends. The CDR3 sequence is 17 residues long. This chain's CDR3 is CASSLARRTLAYETQYF. The CDR3 DNA sequence: TGTGCCAGCAGTTTAGCGCGGCGGACCCTGGCCTATGAGACCCAGTACTTC.

J is TRBJ2-5 and V is TRBV20-1, with TRBD2 identical over 11 bases. Germline V gene data show CDR1 as DFQATT and CDR2 as SNEGSKA (reference sequence). This CDR3 has 14 amino acids. CDR3 bases: TGCAGCACAGGACTAGCGGGCTACCAAGAGACCCAGTACTTC. Encoded protein: CSTGLAGYQETQYF.

The genes are TRBV7-2 and TRBJ2-5, with TRBD1 matching over 9 bases. CDR3 length equals 16 residues. Germline CDR1 SGHTA, CDR2 FQGNSA. J was trimmed by 1 base and V by 5 bases; bases with no gene match: 8. Here the CDR3 reads CASSLLGTGSQETQYF. As DNA, the CDR3 is TGTGCCAGCAGCCTACTGGGGACAGGGTCCCAAGAGACCCAGTACTTC.

The chain recombines TRBV19 with TRBJ2-7; 9 bases agree with TRBD1. CDR1 LNHDA and CDR2 SQIVND come from the germline V gene (reference sequence). V gave up 7 bases and J gave up 7 bases; unmatched junction bases: 14. The CDR3 contains 15 residues. CDR3 region: CASTVTGTGLHEQYF. The CDR3 DNA sequence: TGTGCCAGTACTGTAACCGGGACAGGGCTTCATGAGCAGTACTTC.

J is TRBJ2-3 and V is TRBV7-6, with D unresolved. The germline V gene encodes CDR1 SGHVS and CDR2 FNYEAQ. The CDR3 length is 14 residues. V was clipped by 4 bases and J by 2 bases, with 10 bases between them. The chain's CDR3 is CASSSPTDTDTQYF. Here the CDR3 DNA reads TGTGCCAGCAGCTCCCCCACGGACACAGATACGCAGTATTTT.

This clonotype was seen repeatedly, ten times or more. The CDR3 DNA reads as TGCAGTGCTAGATTATCGGGAGATCTCGCCGGGGAGCTGTTTTTT. Encoded protein: CSARLSGDLAGELFF. V and J are TRBV20-1 and TRBJ2-2, with D perhaps matching TRBD2 (6 bases). Germline V gene data show CDR1 as DFQATT and CDR2 as SNEGSKA (reference sequence). Trimming took 2 bases from V and 6 from J, leaving 16 bases between them. There are 15 residues in the CDR3.

Many counts were recorded for this clonotype. The rearrangement uses TRBV20-1 and TRBJ2-7, with D maybe TRBD1 (5 bases). Germline CDR1 and CDR2: DFQATT and SNEGSKA (reference sequence). The CDR3 totals 14 residues. V lost 5 bases and J lost 5, with 19 bases in between. Here the CDR3 DNA reads TGCAGTGCTGGGCTTGTGGCAGGGTCGCACGAGCAGTACTTC. Translated: CSAGLVAGSHEQYF.

This clonotype appeared many times. CDR3 protein: CASSLSQGAPSNQPQHF. The DNA for the CDR3 is TGTGCCAGCAGCTTGTCACAGGGGGCGCCGAGCAATCAGCCCCAGCATTTT. This chain uses TRBV5-5 with TRBJ1-5; 9 bases align to TRBD1. The V gene's germline CDR1 is SGHKS and CDR2 YYEKEE (reference sequence). The CDR3 length is 17 residues. Losses at the gene ends were 1 base for V and 1 base for J; bases not matched to a gene: 6. Full variable domain (remainder filled in from reference TRBV5-5 and TRBJ1-5): DAGVTQSPTHLIKTRGQQVTLRCSPISGHKSVSWYQQVLGQGPQFIFQYYEKEERGRGNFPDRFSARQFPNYSSELNVNALLLGDSALYLCASSLSQGAPSNQPQHFGDGTRLSIL.

This clonotype was counted ten times or more. The chain uses TRBV5-1 and TRBJ1-1; D unresolved. Germline CDR1 SGHRS, CDR2 YFSETQ. This CDR3 has 16 residues. Trimming shortened V by 7 bases and J by 0 bases, and 19 bases separated the two germline ends. In nucleotides, the CDR3 is TGCGCCAGCTCGGGCACACCAAAAGGCATGAACACTGAAGCTTTCTTT. Its protein is CASSGTPKGMNTEAFF. Looking up the rest from reference TRBV5-1 and TRBJ1-1 gives the full variable domain: KAGVTQTPRYLIKTRGQQVTLSCSPISGHRSVSWYQQTPGQGLQFLFEYFSETQRNKGNFPGRFSGRQFSNSRSEMNVSTLELGDSALYLCASSGTPKGMNTEAFFGQGTRLTVV.